This passage covers 32 T cell receptor beta chains from one sample sequenced in a study of post-analysis software for immune sequencing data. General observations from the study: Patients used four to six TRBV segments, including TRBV5-6, TRBV5-1 and TRBV20-1, more often than controls.

The library was made from cDNA and included unique molecular identifiers. Via MiXCR, TCRdb re-called the PCR reads, giving one row per CDR3 protein. The profile shows hundreds of thousands of distinct CDR3 sequences, 25% to 30% of them singletons. No antigens are known for them. The sample comprised blood. These receptors were taken from a girl aged 5 to 17 with multiple sclerosis.

This clonotype was seen only a few times. This chain joins TRBV5-1 and TRBJ2-7, with D perhaps being TRBD1 or TRBD2 (5 bases each). CDR3 length: 14 residues. Trimming left V 0 bases short and J 3 bases short, with 10 bases between. CDR1 is SGHRS, CDR2 YFSETQ, per germline. The chain's CDR3 is CASSLGDGLYEQYF. In nucleotides, the CDR3 is TGCGCCAGCAGCTTGGGGGACGGACTCTACGAGCAGTACTTC.

The rearrangement links TRBV12-3 or TRBV12-4 to TRBJ1-2; D is undetermined. The V end lost 5 bases, the J end lost 8 bases, and 12 bases lay between the germline ends. The CDR3 contains 12 residues. Written as DNA, the CDR3 is TGTGCCAGCAGTCTCCCTGGCCAAGGCTACACCTTC. Amino acid sequence: CASSLPGQGYTF.

A few counts support this clonotype. V usage is TRBV12-3 or TRBV12-4 and J usage is TRBJ2-3; 11 bases align to TRBD2. J was trimmed by 4 bases and V by 3 bases; bases with no gene match: 6. The CDR3 has 16 residues. The CDR3 here is CASSFETSGISDTQYF. In DNA form, the CDR3 reads TGTGCCAGCAGTTTTGAGACTAGCGGGATATCAGATACGCAGTATTTT.

This clonotype was detected a few times. The V call is TRBV15, the J call TRBJ2-5, with a possible D match to TRBD2 (6 bases). V was shortened by 0 bases and J by 5 bases, with 19 bases between the two germline ends. Looked up from germline, CDR1 is LNHNV and CDR2 is YYDKDF (reference sequence). CDR3 length: 17 amino acids. This chain's CDR3 is CATSREIRVAVLETQYF. In DNA form, the CDR3 reads TGTGCCACCAGCAGAGAAATTCGGGTAGCGGTGTTGGAGACCCAGTACTTC.

With regard to this clonotype: This may come from a read error, since a much larger clone is one base off. The V call is TRBV20-1, the J call TRBJ2-1; TRBD2 agrees at 9 bases. The length of the CDR3 is 14 residues. Per the germline V gene, CDR1 is DFQATT and CDR2 is SNEGSKA (reference sequence). CDR3 loop: CSAYSGSSYNERFF. CDR3 in DNA: TGCAGTGCCTATAGCGGGAGCTCCTACAATGAGCGGTTCTTC.

The J gene is TRBJ2-7, the V gene TRBV20-1, with TRBD2 matching 10 bases. The germline V gene has CDR1 DFQATT and CDR2 SNEGSKA (reference sequence). The CDR3 is 14 amino acids. Losses at the gene ends were 2 bases for V and 1 base for J; bases not matched to a gene: 2. CDR3: CSARTSGTSYEQYF. For the CDR3, the DNA is TGCAGTGCTAGAACTAGCGGGACTTCCTACGAGCAGTACTTC.

This clonotype was seen a handful of times. The V gene is TRBV9, the J gene TRBJ2-3, with TRBD2 matching over 7 bases. There are 16 residues in the CDR3. Looked up from germline, CDR1 is SGDLS and CDR2 is YYNGEE. The J segment lost 1 base and the V segment lost 4 bases, leaving 9 bases of the junction unmatched. This chain's CDR3 is CASSKRLALGTDTQYF. In nucleotides, the CDR3 is TGTGCCAGCAGCAAGCGACTAGCTCTTGGCACAGATACGCAGTATTTT. Supplemented by reference TRBV9 and TRBJ2-3, the full variable domain reads DSGVTQTPKHLITATGQRVTLRCSPRSGDLSVYWYQQSLDQGLQFLIQYYNGEERAKGNILERFSAQQFPDLHSELNLSSLELGDSALYFCASSKRLALGTDTQYFGPGTRLTVL.

A word on this clonotype: A read error is possible here, since a much larger clone lies one base away. This rearrangement joins TRBV29-1 to TRBJ2-5; no definite D call. The CDR3 totals 16 residues. Deletions cut 0 bases from V and 11 bases from J, with 25 bases between. Germline CDR1 SQVTM, CDR2 ANQGSEA. The CDR3 spells CSVEETTGRPLPEQYF. For the CDR3, the DNA is TGCAGCGTTGAAGAGACAACGGGCAGACCCCTACCGGAGCAGTACTTC.

The rearrangement joins TRBV3-1 to TRBJ2-3; 16 positions agree with TRBD2. Germline V gene data show CDR1 as LGHDT and CDR2 as YNNKEL (reference sequence). CDR3 size: 18 residues. The ends lost 2 bases at V and 5 bases at J; junction bases unmatched: 7. For the CDR3, the DNA is TGTGCCAGCAGCCAATCGGGACTAGCGGGAGGGCCGAGAGATACGCAGTATTTT. Its translation is CASSQSGLAGGPRDTQYF.

This clonotype was recorded many times. V usage is TRBV7-2 and J usage is TRBJ2-3; D remains ambiguous. The V end lost 1 base, the J end lost 4 bases, and 9 bases lay between the germline ends. CDR1 SGHTA and CDR2 FQGNSA come from the germline V gene. CDR3 length equals 14 residues. The CDR3 DNA sequence: TGTGCCAGCAGCTTAGAAAGAGTCTCAGATACGCAGTATTTT. Its protein is CASSLERVSDTQYF.

V is TRBV7-2 and J is TRBJ2-1; 9 bases are shared with TRBD1. CDR3 length equals 16 residues. CDR1 and CDR2 (germline): SGHTA, FQGNSA. J gave up 2 bases and V 1 base, and 3 bases lay outside the gene matches. CDR3 nucleotides: TGTGCCAGCAGCTTAGACACAGGGGGCCCCTACAATGAGCAGTTCTTC. Amino acid sequence: CASSLDTGGPYNEQFF. Together with reference TRBV7-2 and TRBJ2-1, the CDR3 gives the full variable domain: GAGVSQSPSNKVTEKGKDVELRCDPISGHTALYWYRQSLGQGLEFLIYFQGNSAPDKSGLPSDRFSAERTGGSVSTLTIQRTQQEDSAVYLCASSLDTGGPYNEQFFGPGTRLTVL.

This clonotype was detected only a few times. This chain joins TRBV3-1 and TRBJ1-2, with TRBD1 matching over 10 bases. CDR1 LGHDT and CDR2 YNNKEL come from the germline V gene (reference sequence). The CDR3 has 14 residues. With V trimmed by 2 bases and J by 8 bases, 5 bases remained unmatched. The CDR3 protein is CASSQQGQGSGYTF. CDR3 sequence (DNA): TGTGCCAGCAGCCAACAGGGACAGGGGAGCGGCTACACCTTC.

Comment on this clonotype: A read error may produce the germline difference seen at one junction end. The rearrangement uses TRBV7-2 and TRBJ2-7, with D possibly matching TRBD2 (5 bases). Per the germline V gene, CDR1 is SGHTA and CDR2 is FQGNSA. The CDR3 extends over 15 amino acids. The CDR3 loop reads CASSLAGGGEYEQYF. Written as DNA, the CDR3 is TGTGCCAGTAGCTTAGCTGGCGGAGGTGAATACGAGCAGTACTTC.

This clonotype was recorded a few times. The gene calls are TRBV7-2 and TRBJ1-5, with TRBD1 identical over 7 bases. The CDR3 is 17 amino acids. V shed 4 bases and J 9 bases; nucleotides not matched to a gene: 18. The germline gives CDR1 SGHTA, CDR2 FQGNSA. The CDR3 nucleotides are TGTGCCAGCAGCTCAGAGCCGGGACAGATGGGTAATAGGCCCCAGCATTTT. As protein: CASSSEPGQMGNRPQHF.

This clonotype has only a few counts. The chain has TRBV11-2 and TRBJ2-1, with TRBD1 identical over 8 bases. This CDR3 spans 16 amino acids. The germline V gene encodes CDR1 SGHAT and CDR2 FQNNGV. The V and J ends lost 0 bases and 7 bases, in that order; junction bases with no gene match: 8. CDR3 amino acids: CASSLDITGGKNEQFF. The DNA for the CDR3 is TGTGCCAGCAGCTTAGATATTACAGGGGGTAAGAATGAGCAGTTCTTC. Combining the CDR3 with reference TRBV11-2 and TRBJ2-1 gives the whole variable domain EAGVAQSPRYKIIEKRQSVAFWCNPISGHATLYWYQQILGQGPKLLIQFQNNGVVDDSQLPKDRFSAERLKGVDSTLKIQPAKLEDSAVYLCASSLDITGGKNEQFFGPGTRLTVL.

Remarks on this clonotype: This may stem from a read error, because a much larger clone lies one nucleotide away. The rearrangement uses TRBV29-1 and TRBJ2-3; D not resolved. Germline lookup yields CDR1 SQVTM and CDR2 ANQGSEA. The CDR3 covers 15 residues. Trimming removed 5 bases at V and 1 base at J, with 16 bases between. CDR3 amino acids: CSVSILPKGTDTQYF. The CDR3, as DNA: TGCAGCGTTTCGATACTACCGAAGGGCACAGATACGCAGTATTTT.

About this clonotype: One junction end does not reproduce the germline sequence, and a read error may be involved. The chain is built from TRBV12-3 or TRBV12-4 and TRBJ1-2; the D gene is possibly TRBD1 (5 bases). The CDR3 extends over 16 amino acids. The CDR3 region has the DNA TGTACCAGCAGTTTAAATTCGGGGGGACCCTATGTCGGCTACACCTTC. Amino acid sequence: CTSSLNSGGPYVGYTF.

This clonotype was recorded only once. The V and J genes are TRBV28 and TRBJ2-7, with D possibly matching TRBD2 (6 bases). Germline assignment: CDR1 MDHEN and CDR2 SYDVKM. The length of the CDR3 is 16 residues. Trimming stripped 5 bases from V and 3 bases from J, with 20 bases between. The CDR3 loop reads CASSRPTGGANYEQYF. The CDR3 DNA follows: TGTGCCAGCAGTCGCCCTACCGGGGGAGCTAACTACGAGCAGTACTTC.

This clonotype was recorded a few times. The chain links TRBV4-3 to TRBJ2-7; 8 nucleotides agree with TRBD2. V gave up 5 bases and J gave up 6 bases; unmatched junction bases: 6. The germline V gene has CDR1 LGHNA and CDR2 YSLEER. The CDR3 spans 13 residues. The CDR3 loop is CASSSMSGSEQYF. For the CDR3, the DNA is TGCGCCAGCAGCTCTATGAGCGGGAGCGAGCAGTACTTC.

With regard to this clonotype: A much bigger clone sits one base away, suggesting this may be a read error. This chain links TRBV5-1 with TRBJ2-5; D might be TRBD1 (6 bases). Germline V lookup: CDR1 SGHRS, CDR2 YFSETQ. The CDR3 runs to 13 residues. CDR3 sequence reads: CATRTAVQEAQYF. In DNA form, the CDR3 reads TGCGCCACCAGGACAGCGGTTCAAGAGGCCCAGTACTTC.

Ten or more counts support this clonotype. The chain carries TRBV15 and TRBJ1-2, with 9 positions matching TRBD1. From germline, CDR1 is LNHNV and CDR2 YYDKDF (reference sequence). The CDR3 totals 13 residues. V trimming: 8 bases; J trimming: 6 bases; junction bases outside the gene matches: 7. CDR3 nucleotide sequence: TGTGCCACCGCAAGGACAGGGGTTGATGGCTACACCTTC. This codes for CATARTGVDGYTF.

The chain carries TRBV6-5 and TRBJ2-5, with 11 positions matching TRBD1. This CDR3 comprises 15 residues. Germline V gene data show CDR1 as MNHEY and CDR2 as SVGAGI. V was clipped by 5 bases and J by 5 bases; unmatched bases: 7. The CDR3: CASSKDRGREETQYF. As DNA, the CDR3 is TGTGCCAGCAGTAAGGACAGGGGGCGCGAGGAGACCCAGTACTTC.

The J gene is TRBJ1-2, the V gene TRBV7-9; 8 bases match TRBD1. The CDR3 sequence is 13 residues long. V was pared by 4 bases and J by 12 bases, with 10 bases of the junction left unmatched. Germline lookup yields CDR1 SEHNR and CDR2 FQNEAQ (reference sequence). CDR3 loop: CASSYTGGMVNTF. Written as DNA, the CDR3 is TGTGCCAGCAGCTATACAGGGGGAATGGTCAACACCTTC. The full variable domain, in which reference TRBV7-9 and TRBJ1-2 provide the parts outside the CDR3, is DTGVSQNPRHKITKRGQNVTFRCDPISEHNRLYWYRQTLGQGPEFLTYFQNEAQLEKSRLLSDRFSAERPKGSFSTLEIQRTEQGDSAMYLCASSYTGGMVNTFGSGTRLTVV.

This clonotype turned up a few times. The chain has TRBV20-1 and TRBJ2-4, with TRBD2 matching 9 bases. TRBJ2-7 explains the end of the DNA better; the J call may be wrong. The V gene's germline CDR1 is DFQATT and CDR2 SNEGSKA (reference sequence). This CDR3 contains 14 residues. CDR3 residues: CSARGGGGTYEQYF. DNA of the CDR3: TGCAGTGCTAGAGGCGGGGGGGGGACCTACGAGCAGTACTTC.

This clonotype has only a few counts. This rearrangement joins TRBV12-3 or TRBV12-4 to TRBJ2-1; tentatively, D is TRBD2 (6 bases). The CDR3 consists of 13 residues. Trimming pared 3 bases from V and 9 bases from J, leaving 12 bases between. CDR3 amino acids: CASSFRTEGEQFF. The CDR3 DNA reads TGTGCCAGCAGTTTTAGGACGGAGGGTGAGCAGTTCTTC.

This clonotype was counted a few times. V gene TRBV28 combines with J gene TRBJ2-6, with D tentatively TRBD1 or TRBD2 (5 bases each). Trimming pared 7 bases from V and 0 bases from J, leaving 7 bases between. The CDR3 has 14 amino acids. CDR1 MDHEN and CDR2 SYDVKM come from the germline V gene. CDR3 residues: CASKGRSGANVLTF. DNA for the CDR3: TGTGCCAGCAAGGGACGCTCTGGGGCCAACGTCCTGACTTTC.

The chain links TRBV7-2 to TRBJ2-3; TRBD2 matches 7 bases. Per germline, CDR1 SGHTA and CDR2 FQGNSA. The J segment lost 8 bases and the V segment lost 6 bases, leaving 8 bases of the junction unmatched. The CDR3 runs 13 residues. The CDR3 is CASRYRLAGTQYF. The CDR3 bases are TGTGCCAGCAGATACCGACTAGCTGGTACGCAGTATTTT.

The chain combines TRBV7-9 with TRBJ2-2, with 10 bases identical to TRBD2. Germline CDR1 is SEHNR and CDR2 is FQNEAQ (reference sequence). The V segment lost 1 base and the J segment 3 bases; nucleotides outside the gene matches: 5. This CDR3 region has 17 residues. For the CDR3, the DNA is TGTGCCAGCAGCTTAGGCGGGCTAGCGGGAGACACCGGGGAGCTGTTTTTT. Protein: CASSLGGLAGDTGELFF.

This rearrangement joins TRBV5-4 to TRBJ2-1; 8 nucleotides line up with TRBD1. Germline-derived CDR1 and CDR2 are SGHNT and YYREEE (reference sequence). The CDR3 totals 17 residues. Trimming cost V 4 bases and J 3 bases; bases outside gene matches: 12. CDR3 nucleotide sequence: TGTGCCAGCAGCCCTTACCACGGACAGGGTCTCTACAATGAGCAGTTCTTC. Protein product: CASSPYHGQGLYNEQFF.

CDR3 DNA: TGCGCCAGCAGCCAAGGACAGGGGGCGAAGAATGAGCAGTTCTTC. This sequence encodes CASSQGQGAKNEQFF. V and J are TRBV4-1 and TRBJ2-1; 10 bases agree with TRBD1. With 1 base clipped from V and 7 bases from J, the junction kept 4 bases outside the gene matches. The V gene's germline CDR1 is MGHRA and CDR2 YSYEKL. The CDR3 runs to 15 residues.

This clonotype was seen more than once but under ten times. The J gene is TRBJ2-5, the V gene TRBV20-1; TRBD2 matches at 12 bases. Germline V CDR1 and CDR2: DFQATT, SNEGSKA (reference sequence). This CDR3 region has 18 residues. With V trimmed by 3 bases and J by 4 bases, 15 bases remained unmatched. This chain's CDR3 is CSASNPTSGSVGRETQYF. CDR3 sequence (DNA): TGCAGTGCTAGTAATCCGACTAGCGGGAGTGTGGGGAGAGAGACCCAGTACTTC.

This clonotype was seen many times. At one end the junction does not follow the germline gene, possibly because of a read error. This rearrangement joins TRBV5-1 to TRBJ2-1, with 11 bases that match TRBD2. The CDR3 contains 15 residues. The germline CDR1 and CDR2 sequences are SGHRS and YFSETQ. DNA of the CDR3: TGTGCCAGCAGCTTGGGGACTAGCGGATACAATGAGCAGTTCTTC. Its protein is CASSLGTSGYNEQFF.